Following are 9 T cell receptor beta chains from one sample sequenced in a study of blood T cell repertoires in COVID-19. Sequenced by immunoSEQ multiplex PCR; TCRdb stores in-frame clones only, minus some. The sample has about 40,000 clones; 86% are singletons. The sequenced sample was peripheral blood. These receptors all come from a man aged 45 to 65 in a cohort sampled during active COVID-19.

CDR3 coding DNA: TGTGCCAGCAGTTACCCCCTTTCCGGGACAGGGTATTGGGCCGGGGAGCTGTTTTTT. Translated, it gives CASSYPLSGTGYWAGELFF. The chain joins TRBV6-2 or TRBV6-3 to TRBJ2-2; TRBD1 agrees at 9 bases. The CDR3 is 19 residues long. The germline V gene encodes CDR1 MNHEY and CDR2 SVGEGT. V was clipped by 2 bases and J by 6 bases; unmatched bases: 16.

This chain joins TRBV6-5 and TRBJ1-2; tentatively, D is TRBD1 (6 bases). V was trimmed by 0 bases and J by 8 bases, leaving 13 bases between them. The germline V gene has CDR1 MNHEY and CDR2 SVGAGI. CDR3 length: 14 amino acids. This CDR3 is CASSYSSRGKGYTF. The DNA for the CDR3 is TGTGCCAGCAGTTACTCGAGTAGGGGGAAAGGCTACACCTTC.

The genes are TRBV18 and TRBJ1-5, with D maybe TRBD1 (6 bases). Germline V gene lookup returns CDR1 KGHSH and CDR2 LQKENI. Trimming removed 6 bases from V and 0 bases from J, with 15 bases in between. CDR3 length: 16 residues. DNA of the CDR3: TGTGCCAGCTCGAGGGAGGGGGAGCCTAGCAATCAGCCCCAGCATTTT. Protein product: CASSREGEPSNQPQHF.

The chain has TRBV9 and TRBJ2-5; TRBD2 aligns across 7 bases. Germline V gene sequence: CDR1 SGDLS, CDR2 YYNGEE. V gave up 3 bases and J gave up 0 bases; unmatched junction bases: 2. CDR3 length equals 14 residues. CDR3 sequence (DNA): TGTGCCAGCAGCGGAACTAGCGACCAAGAGACCCAGTACTTC. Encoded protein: CASSGTSDQETQYF.

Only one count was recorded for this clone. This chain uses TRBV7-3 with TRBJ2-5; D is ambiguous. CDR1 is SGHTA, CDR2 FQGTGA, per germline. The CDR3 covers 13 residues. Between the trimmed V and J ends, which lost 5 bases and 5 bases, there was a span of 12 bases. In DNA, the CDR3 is TGTGCCAGCAGCCTTACACTAAAGGAGACCCAGTACTTC. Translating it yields CASSLTLKETQYF.

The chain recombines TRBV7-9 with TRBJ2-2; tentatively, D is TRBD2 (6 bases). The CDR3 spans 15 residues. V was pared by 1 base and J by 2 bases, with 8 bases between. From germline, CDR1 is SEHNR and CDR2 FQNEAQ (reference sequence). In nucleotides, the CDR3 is TGTGCCAGCAGCTTAGTGGGGGGAAACACCGGGGAGCTGTTTTTT. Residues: CASSLVGGNTGELFF.

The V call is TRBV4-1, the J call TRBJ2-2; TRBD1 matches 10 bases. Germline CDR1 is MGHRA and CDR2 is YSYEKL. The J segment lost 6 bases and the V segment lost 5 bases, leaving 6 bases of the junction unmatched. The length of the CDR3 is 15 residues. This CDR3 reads CASSFRDRGSGELFF. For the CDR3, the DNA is TGCGCCAGCAGCTTCCGGGACAGGGGATCCGGGGAGCTGTTTTTT.

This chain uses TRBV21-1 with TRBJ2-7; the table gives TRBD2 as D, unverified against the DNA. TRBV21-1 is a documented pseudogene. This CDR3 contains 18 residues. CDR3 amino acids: CASSKAWRPRVNDYEQYV. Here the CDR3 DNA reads TGTGCCAGCAGCAAAGCCTGGCGACCTAGAGTAAATGACTACGAGCAGTACGTC.

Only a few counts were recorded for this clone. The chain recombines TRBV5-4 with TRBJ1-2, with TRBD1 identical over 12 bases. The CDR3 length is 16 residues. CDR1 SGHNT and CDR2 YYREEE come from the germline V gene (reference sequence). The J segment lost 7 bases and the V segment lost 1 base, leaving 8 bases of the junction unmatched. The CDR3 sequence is CASSLNSGTGGLGYTF. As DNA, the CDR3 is TGTGCCAGCAGCTTGAATAGTGGGACAGGGGGCCTTGGCTACACCTTC.